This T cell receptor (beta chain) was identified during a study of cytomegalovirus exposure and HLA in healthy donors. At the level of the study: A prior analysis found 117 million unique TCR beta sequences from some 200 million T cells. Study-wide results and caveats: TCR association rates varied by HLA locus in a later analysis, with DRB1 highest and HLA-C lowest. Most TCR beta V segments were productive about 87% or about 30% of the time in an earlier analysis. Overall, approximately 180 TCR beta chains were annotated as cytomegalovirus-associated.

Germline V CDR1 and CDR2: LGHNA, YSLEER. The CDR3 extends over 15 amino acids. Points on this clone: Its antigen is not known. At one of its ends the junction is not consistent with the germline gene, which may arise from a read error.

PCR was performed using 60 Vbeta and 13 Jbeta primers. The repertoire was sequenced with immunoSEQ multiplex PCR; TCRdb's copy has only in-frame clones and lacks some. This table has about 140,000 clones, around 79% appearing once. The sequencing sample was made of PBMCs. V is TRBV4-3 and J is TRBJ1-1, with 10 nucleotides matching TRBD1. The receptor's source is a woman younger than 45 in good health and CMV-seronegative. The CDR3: CASSQPGQGNPEAFF. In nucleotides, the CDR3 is TGCGCCAGCAGCCAACCGGGACAGGGGAACCCTGAAGCTTTCTTT.